The 2 T cell receptor beta chains below come from one sample, sequenced in a study of shared clonotypes between healthy human individuals. Sequenced by immunoSEQ multiplex PCR; TCRdb stores in-frame clones only, minus some. The sample lists a few million clones, approximately 93% occurring once. The specimen was naive CD4+ T cells from PBMCs. Subset in this sample: CD45RA+ positively selected. Source of these receptors: a man between 18 and 29 years old in good health. Some clones in this sample may be carry-over from other donors' samples.

The chain combines TRBV5-1 with TRBJ2-7; a possible D gene is TRBD2 (5 bases). The V gene lost 1 base and the J gene lost 3 bases, with 14 bases spanning the gap. Germline CDR1 is SGHRS and CDR2 is YFSETQ. CDR3 length equals 15 residues. DNA for the CDR3: TGCGCCAGCAGCTTGCGAGCGGAGGCAGTCTACGAGCAGTACTTC. This translates into CASSLRAEAVYEQYF. The whole variable domain, remainder taken from reference TRBV5-1 and TRBJ2-7, is KAGVTQTPRYLIKTRGQQVTLSCSPISGHRSVSWYQQTPGQGLQFLFEYFSETQRNKGNFPGRFSGRQFSNSRSEMNVSTLELGDSALYLCASSLRAEAVYEQYFGPGTRLTVT.

The chain employs TRBV11-2 and TRBJ1-1; D not resolved. The CDR3 loop spans 16 amino acids. V gave up 0 bases and J gave up 11 bases, with 22 bases separating them. Germline values: CDR1 SGHAT, CDR2 FQNNGV. CDR3: CASSLDPLAGAFGAFF. As DNA, the CDR3 is TGTGCCAGCAGCTTAGATCCCCTCGCAGGAGCGTTTGGTGCTTTCTTT.